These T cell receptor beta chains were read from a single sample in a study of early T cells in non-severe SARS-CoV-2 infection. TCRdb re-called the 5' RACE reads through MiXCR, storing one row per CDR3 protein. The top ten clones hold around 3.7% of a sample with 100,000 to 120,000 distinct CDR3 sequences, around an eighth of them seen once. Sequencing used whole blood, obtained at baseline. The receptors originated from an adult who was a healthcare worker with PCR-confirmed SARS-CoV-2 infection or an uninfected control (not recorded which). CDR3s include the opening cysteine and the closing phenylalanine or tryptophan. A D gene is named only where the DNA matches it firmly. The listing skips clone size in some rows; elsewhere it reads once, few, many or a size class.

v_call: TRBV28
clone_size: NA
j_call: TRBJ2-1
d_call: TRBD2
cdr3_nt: TGTGCCAGTCAACGGGAGGGCCGGGTTGAGCAGTTCTTC
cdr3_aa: CASQREGRVEQFF

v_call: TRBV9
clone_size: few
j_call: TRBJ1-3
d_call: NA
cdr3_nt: TGTGCCAGCAGCGTAGGGGGAAGCTCTGGAAACACCATATATTTT
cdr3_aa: CASSVGGSSGNTIYF

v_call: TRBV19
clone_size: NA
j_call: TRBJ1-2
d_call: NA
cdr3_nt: TGTGCCAGTAGTGCAGCGGCGACAGCGCGTGGCTACACCTTC
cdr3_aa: CASSAAATARGYTF

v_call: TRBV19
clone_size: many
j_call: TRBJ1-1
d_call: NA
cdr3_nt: TGTGCCAGCTCCAACCGGGGGACTGAAGCTTTCTTT
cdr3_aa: CASSNRGTEAFF

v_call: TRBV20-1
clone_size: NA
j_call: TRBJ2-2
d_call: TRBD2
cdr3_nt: TGCAGTGCTATTCGCAGCGGGGGCACCGGGGAGCTGTTTTTT
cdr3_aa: CSAIRSGGTGELFF

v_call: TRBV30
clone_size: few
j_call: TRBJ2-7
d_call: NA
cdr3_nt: TGTGCCTGGGAGGGGTATTACGAGCAGTACTTC
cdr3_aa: CAWEGYYEQYF

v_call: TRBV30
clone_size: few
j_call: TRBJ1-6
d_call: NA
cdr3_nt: TGTGCCTGGATTCCTCCCGGGGTTGGGGATTCACCCCTCCACTTT
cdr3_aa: CAWIPPGVGDSPLHF

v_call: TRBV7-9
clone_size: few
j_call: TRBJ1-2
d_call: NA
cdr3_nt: TGTGCCAGCAGCTTAAGCCCTGCATATGGCTACACCTTC
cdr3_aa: CASSLSPAYGYTF

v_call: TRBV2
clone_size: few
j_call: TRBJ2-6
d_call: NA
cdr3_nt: TGTGCCAGTCTACGTCACACCTCTGGGGCCAACGTCCTGACTTTC
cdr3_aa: CASLRHTSGANVLTF

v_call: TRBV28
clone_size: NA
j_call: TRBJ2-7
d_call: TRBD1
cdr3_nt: TGTGCCAGCAGTTTTGGGGACAGAAATGCCTACGAGCAGTACTTC
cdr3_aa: CASSFGDRNAYEQYF

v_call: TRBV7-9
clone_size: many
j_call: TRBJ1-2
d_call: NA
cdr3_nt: TGTGCCAGCAGCCCCGGACTGCCGAGCGACGGCTACACCTTC
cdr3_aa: CASSPGLPSDGYTF

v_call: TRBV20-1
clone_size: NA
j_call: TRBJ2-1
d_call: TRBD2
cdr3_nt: TGCAGTGCTCCGAGACTAGCGGGGGGGCCTGAGCAGTTCTTC
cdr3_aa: CSAPRLAGGPEQFF

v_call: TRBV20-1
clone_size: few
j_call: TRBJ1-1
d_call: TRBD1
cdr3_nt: TGCAGTGCTAGTCGGGACAGCGGACCCTCTGAAGCTTTCTTT
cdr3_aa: CSASRDSGPSEAFF

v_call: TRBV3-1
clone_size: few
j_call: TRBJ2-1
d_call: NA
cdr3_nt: TGTGCCAGCAGACGTCCCGGGAATGAGCAGTTCTTC
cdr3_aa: CASRRPGNEQFF

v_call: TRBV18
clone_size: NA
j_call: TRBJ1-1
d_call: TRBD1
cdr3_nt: TGTGCCAGCTCACCGAGACAGGGATACACTGAAGCTTTCTTT
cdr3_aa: CASSPRQGYTEAFF

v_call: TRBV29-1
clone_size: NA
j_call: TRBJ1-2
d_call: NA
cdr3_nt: TGCAGCGTGCCCCAGGGGCGGGTCTCCTATGGCTACACCTTC
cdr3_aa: CSVPQGRVSYGYTF

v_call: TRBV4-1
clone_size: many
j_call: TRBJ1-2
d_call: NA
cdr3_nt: TGCGCCAGCAGCCAAGACAGGGGAGGCTACACCTTC
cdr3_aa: CASSQDRGGYTF

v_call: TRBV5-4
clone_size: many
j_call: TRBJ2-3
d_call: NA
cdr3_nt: TGTGCCAGCAGCTTCCCTCTTGGCCTCACAGATACGCAGTATTTT
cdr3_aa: CASSFPLGLTDTQYF

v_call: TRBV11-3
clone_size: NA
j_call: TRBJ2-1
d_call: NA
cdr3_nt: TGTGCCAGCAGCTTCACGAGTAGCAATGAGCAGTTCTTC
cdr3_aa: CASSFTSSNEQFF

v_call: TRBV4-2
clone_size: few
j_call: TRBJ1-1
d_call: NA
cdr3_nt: TGTGCCAGCAGCCTCGATGGGCGAGAAGCTTTCTTT
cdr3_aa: CASSLDGREAFF

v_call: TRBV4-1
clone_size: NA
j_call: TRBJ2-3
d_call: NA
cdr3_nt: TGCGCCAGCAGCCAAGATGGTCAAAATACGCAGTATTTT
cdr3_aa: CASSQDGQNTQYF

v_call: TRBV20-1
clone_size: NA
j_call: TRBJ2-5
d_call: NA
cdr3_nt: TGCAGTGCTAGAGCCACTCCACAAGAGACCCAGTACTTC
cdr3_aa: CSARATPQETQYF

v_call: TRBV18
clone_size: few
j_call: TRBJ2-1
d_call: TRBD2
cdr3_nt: TGTGCCAGCTCACAAATTGGAGCGGGAGGCTACAATGAGCAGTTCTTC
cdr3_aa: CASSQIGAGGYNEQFF